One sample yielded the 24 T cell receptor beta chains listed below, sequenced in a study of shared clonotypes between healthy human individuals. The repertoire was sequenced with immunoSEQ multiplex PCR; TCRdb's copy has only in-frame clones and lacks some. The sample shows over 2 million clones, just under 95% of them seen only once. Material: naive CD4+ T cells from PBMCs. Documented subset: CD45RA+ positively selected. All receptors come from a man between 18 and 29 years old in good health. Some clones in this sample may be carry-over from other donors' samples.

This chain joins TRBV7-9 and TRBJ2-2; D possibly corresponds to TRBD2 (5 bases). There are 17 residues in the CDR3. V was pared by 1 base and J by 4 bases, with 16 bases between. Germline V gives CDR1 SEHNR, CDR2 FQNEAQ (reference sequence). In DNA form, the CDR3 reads TGTGCCAGCAGCTTAGGTCAAAGGGAGCTAGCCACCGGGGAGCTGTTTTTT. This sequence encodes CASSLGQRELATGELFF.

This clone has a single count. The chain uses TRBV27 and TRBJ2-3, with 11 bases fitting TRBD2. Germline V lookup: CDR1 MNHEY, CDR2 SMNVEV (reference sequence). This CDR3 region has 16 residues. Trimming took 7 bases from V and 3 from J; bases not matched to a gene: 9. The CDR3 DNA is TGTGCCAGCAATATTCTAGCGGGAGGTGGTACAGATACGCAGTATTTT. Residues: CASNILAGGGTDTQYF.

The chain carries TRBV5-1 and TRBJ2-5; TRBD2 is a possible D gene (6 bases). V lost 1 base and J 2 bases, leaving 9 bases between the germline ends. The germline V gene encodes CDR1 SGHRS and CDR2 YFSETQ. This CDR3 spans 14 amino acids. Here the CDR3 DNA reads TGCGCCAGCAGCTTGAGGCGGGAACAAGAGACCCAGTACTTC. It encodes CASSLRREQETQYF.

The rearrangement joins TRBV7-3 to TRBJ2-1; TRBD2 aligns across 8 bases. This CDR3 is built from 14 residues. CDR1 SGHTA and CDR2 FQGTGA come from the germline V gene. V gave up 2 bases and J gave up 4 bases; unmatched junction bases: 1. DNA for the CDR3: TGTGCCAGCAGCTTAGGCGGGGGGTACAATGAGCAGTTCTTC. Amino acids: CASSLGGGYNEQFF.

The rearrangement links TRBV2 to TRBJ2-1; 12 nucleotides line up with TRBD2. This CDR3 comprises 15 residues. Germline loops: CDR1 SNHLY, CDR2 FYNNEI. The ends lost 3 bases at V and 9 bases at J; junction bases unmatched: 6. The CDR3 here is CASSEPSGRAAEQFF. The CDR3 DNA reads TGTGCCAGCAGTGAGCCTAGCGGGAGGGCCGCTGAGCAGTTCTTC.

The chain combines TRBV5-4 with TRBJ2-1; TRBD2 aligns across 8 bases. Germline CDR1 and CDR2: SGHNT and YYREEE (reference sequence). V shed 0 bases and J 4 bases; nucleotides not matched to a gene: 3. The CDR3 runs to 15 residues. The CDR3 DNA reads TGTGCCAGCAGCTTGGTCGAGCGGGAGTACAATGAGCAGTTCTTC. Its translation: CASSLVEREYNEQFF.

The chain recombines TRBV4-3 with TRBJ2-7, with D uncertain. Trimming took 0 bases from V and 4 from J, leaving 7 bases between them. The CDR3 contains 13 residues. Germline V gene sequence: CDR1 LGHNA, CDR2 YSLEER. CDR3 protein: CASSQDKGYEQYF. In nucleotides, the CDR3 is TGCGCCAGCAGCCAAGATAAGGGATACGAGCAGTACTTC.

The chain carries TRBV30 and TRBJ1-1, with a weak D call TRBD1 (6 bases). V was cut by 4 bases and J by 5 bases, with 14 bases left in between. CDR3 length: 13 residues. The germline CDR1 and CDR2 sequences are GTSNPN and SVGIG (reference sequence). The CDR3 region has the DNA TGTGCCTGGACGAGGGGGATAGGGACTGAAGCTTTCTTT. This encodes CAWTRGIGTEAFF.

The DNA for the CDR3 is TGTGCCAGCAGCGTAGGCCTAGCGGAAACTAGCACAGATACGCAGTATTTT. Its translation: CASSVGLAETSTDTQYF. The chain carries TRBV9 and TRBJ2-3; 7 positions agree with TRBD2. The CDR3 covers 17 residues. The V gene end was trimmed by 0 bases and the J gene end by 0 bases; junction bases not matched to a gene: 7. CDR1 is SGDLS, CDR2 YYNGEE, per germline.

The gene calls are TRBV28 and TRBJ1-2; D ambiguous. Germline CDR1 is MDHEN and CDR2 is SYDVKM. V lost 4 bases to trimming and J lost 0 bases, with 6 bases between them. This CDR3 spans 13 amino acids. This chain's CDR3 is CASSSDPNYGYTF. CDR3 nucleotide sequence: TGTGCCAGCAGTTCCGACCCTAACTATGGCTACACCTTC.

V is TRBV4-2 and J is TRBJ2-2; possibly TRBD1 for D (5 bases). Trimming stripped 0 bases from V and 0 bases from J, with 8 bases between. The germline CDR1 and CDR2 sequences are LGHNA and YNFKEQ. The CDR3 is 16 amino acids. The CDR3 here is CASSQEIGANTGELFF. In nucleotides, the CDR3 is TGTGCCAGCAGCCAAGAAATAGGGGCGAACACCGGGGAGCTGTTTTTT.

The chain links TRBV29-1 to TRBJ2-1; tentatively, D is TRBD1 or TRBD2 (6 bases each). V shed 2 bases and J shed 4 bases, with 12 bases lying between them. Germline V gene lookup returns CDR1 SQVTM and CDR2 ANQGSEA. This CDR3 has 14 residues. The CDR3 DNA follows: TGCAGCGTTGAACGAGGGGGGACATACAATGAGCAGTTCTTC. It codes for CSVERGGTYNEQFF.

The CDR3 nucleotides read TGCGCCAGCACCCCCCGGGGGGCCGCGGATGGCTACACCTTC. Its translation: CASTPRGAADGYTF. The genes are TRBV4-3 and TRBJ1-2; weak D call: TRBD1 (6 bases). This CDR3 contains 14 residues. V lost 7 bases to trimming and J lost 6 bases, with 18 bases between them. Germline V gene sequence: CDR1 LGHNA, CDR2 YSLEER.

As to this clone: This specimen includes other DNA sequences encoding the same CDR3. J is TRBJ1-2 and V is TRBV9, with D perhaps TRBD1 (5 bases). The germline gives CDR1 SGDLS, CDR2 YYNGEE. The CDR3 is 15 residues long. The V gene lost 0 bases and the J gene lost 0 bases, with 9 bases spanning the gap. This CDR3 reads CASSVAGATNYGYTF. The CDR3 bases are TGTGCCAGCAGCGTAGCTGGGGCTACTAACTATGGCTACACCTTC.

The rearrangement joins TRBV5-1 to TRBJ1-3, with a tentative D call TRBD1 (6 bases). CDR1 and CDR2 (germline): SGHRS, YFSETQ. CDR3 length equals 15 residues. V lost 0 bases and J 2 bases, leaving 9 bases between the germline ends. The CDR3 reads CASSLDRATGNTIYF. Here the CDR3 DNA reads TGCGCCAGCAGCTTGGACAGGGCAACTGGAAACACCATATATTTT.

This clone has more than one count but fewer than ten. CDR3 coding DNA: TGTGCCAGCAGGGGACAGGGTTTGAACACTGAAGCTTTCTTT. This gives the protein CASRGQGLNTEAFF. The chain is built from TRBV2 and TRBJ1-1, with 9 bases fitting TRBD1. Germline assignment: CDR1 SNHLY and CDR2 FYNNEI. The CDR3 is 14 residues long. J lost 0 bases, V lost 6 bases, and 2 bases had no gene match.

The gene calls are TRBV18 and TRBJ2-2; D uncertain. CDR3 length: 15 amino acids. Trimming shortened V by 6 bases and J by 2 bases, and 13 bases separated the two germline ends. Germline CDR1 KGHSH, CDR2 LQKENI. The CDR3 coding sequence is TGTGCCAGCTCGCCTTTATTGGTTAACACCGGGGAGCTGTTTTTT. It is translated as CASSPLLVNTGELFF.

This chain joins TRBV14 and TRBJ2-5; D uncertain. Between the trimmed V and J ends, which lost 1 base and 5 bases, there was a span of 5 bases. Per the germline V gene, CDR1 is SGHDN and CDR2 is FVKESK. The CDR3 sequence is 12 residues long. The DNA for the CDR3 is TGTGCCAGCAGCCAAGTACAGGAGACCCAGTACTTC. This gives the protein CASSQVQETQYF.

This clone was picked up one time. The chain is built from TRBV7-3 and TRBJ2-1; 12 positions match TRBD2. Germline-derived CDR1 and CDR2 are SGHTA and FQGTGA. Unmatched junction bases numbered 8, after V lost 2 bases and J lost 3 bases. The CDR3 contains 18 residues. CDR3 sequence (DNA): TGTGCCAGCAGCTTAGCCGGGGGACTAGCGGGCCTCTACAATGAGCAGTTCTTC. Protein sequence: CASSLAGGLAGLYNEQFF.

CDR3: CASSLSFSYYNEQFF. The CDR3 DNA reads as TGTGCCAGCAGTTTATCATTTTCCTACTACAATGAGCAGTTCTTC. The J gene is TRBJ2-1, the V gene TRBV27; unclear D gene. The germline gives CDR1 MNHEY, CDR2 SMNVEV (reference sequence). This CDR3 has 15 amino acids. Between the trimmed V and J ends, which lost 0 bases and 3 bases, there was a span of 9 bases.

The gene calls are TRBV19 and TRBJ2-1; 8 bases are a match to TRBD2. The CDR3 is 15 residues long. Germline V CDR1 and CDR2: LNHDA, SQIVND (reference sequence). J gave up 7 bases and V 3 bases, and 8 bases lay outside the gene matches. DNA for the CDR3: TGTGCCAGTAGTATGATGAGCGGGAGAGCTAATGAGCAGTTCTTC. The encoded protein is CASSMMSGRANEQFF.

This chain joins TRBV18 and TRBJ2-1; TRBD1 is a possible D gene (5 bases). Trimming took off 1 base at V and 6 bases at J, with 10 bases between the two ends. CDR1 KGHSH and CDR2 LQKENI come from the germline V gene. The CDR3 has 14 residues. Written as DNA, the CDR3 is TGTGCCAGCTCACCACAGGCAGGGATCAATGAGCAGTTCTTC. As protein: CASSPQAGINEQFF.

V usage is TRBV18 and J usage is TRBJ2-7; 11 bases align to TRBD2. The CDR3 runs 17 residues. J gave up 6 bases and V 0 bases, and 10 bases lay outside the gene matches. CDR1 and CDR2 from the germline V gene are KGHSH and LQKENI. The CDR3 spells CASSPPRIAGGPGEQYF. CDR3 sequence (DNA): TGTGCCAGCTCACCACCGAGAATAGCGGGAGGGCCGGGCGAGCAGTACTTC.

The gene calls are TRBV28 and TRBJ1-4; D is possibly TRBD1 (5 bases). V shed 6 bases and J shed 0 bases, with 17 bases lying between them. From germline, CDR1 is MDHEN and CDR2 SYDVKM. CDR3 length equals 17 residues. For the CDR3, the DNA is TGTGCCAGCAGGCAACCGGGACTGGCTTCAACTAATGAAAAACTGTTTTTT. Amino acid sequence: CASRQPGLASTNEKLFF.